This entry lists 13 T cell receptor beta chains sequenced from one sample in a study of blood T cell repertoires in COVID-19. Measured with immunoSEQ multiplex PCR; TCRdb has only the in-frame clones, and not every one. This table holds 250,000 to 400,000 clones, 89% found once. Sample: PBMCs or T cells enriched from blood (not recorded which). The receptors derive from a man in his fifties or sixties who had recovered from COVID-19.

The gene calls are TRBV5-5 and TRBJ1-2; unclear D gene. The germline CDR1 and CDR2 sequences are SGHKS and YYEKEE (reference sequence). CDR3 size: 14 residues. The V and J ends lost 5 bases and 4 bases respectively, with 15 bases between them. The CDR3 coding sequence is TGTGCCAGCAGACCCGTGGCACAGATCTATGGCTACACCTTC. Translation: CASRPVAQIYGYTF.

This chain links TRBV15 with TRBJ2-1; TRBD1 agrees at 9 bases. This CDR3 comprises 16 residues. Germline V gene data show CDR1 as LNHNV and CDR2 as YYDKDF (reference sequence). Trimming removed 3 bases from V and 8 bases from J; junction bases left unmatched: 11. As DNA, the CDR3 is TGTGCCACCAGCAGTAGACAGGGGGTAGGACCCTATGAGCAGTTCTTC. It is translated as CATSSRQGVGPYEQFF. The entire variable domain, with the rest obtained from reference TRBV15 and TRBJ2-1, is as follows: DAMVIQNPRYQVTQFGKPVTLSCSQTLNHNVMYWYQQKSSQAPKLLFHYYDKDFNNEADTPDNFQSRRPNTSFCFLDIRSPGLGDTAMYLCATSSRQGVGPYEQFFGPGTRLTVL.

The CDR3 protein is CATSRNTEAFF. As DNA, the CDR3 is TGTGCCACCTCGAGGAACACTGAAGCTTTCTTT. V is TRBV12-3 or TRBV12-4 and J is TRBJ1-1; D gene unclear. V lost 10 bases, J lost 1 base, and 7 bases lay in between. CDR3 length equals 11 residues.

This clone came up once. The chain employs TRBV6-6 and TRBJ2-7; 9 bases agree with TRBD1. The germline V gene encodes CDR1 MNHNY and CDR2 SVGAGI (reference sequence). V lost 6 bases and J lost 2; bases outside the gene matches: 8. This CDR3 is 15 amino acids long. DNA for the CDR3: TGTGCCAGCAGCCGAGTCGACAGGGGGACCTACGAGCAGTACTTC. The encoded protein is CASSRVDRGTYEQYF.

V is TRBV7-9 and J is TRBJ1-4, with D unclear. V gave up 5 bases and J gave up 0 bases, with 10 bases separating them. The CDR3 spans 15 residues. CDR1 and CDR2 from the germline V gene are SEHNR and FQNEAQ (reference sequence). CDR3 in amino acids: CASSHMIPTNEKLFF. The CDR3 DNA follows: TGTGCCAGCAGCCACATGATTCCAACTAATGAAAAACTGTTTTTT.

This clone was picked up one time. The rearrangement links TRBV5-6 to TRBJ2-7, with 9 bases fitting TRBD2. This CDR3 contains 15 residues. CDR1 is SGHDT, CDR2 YYEEEE, per germline. Germline trimming cut 2 bases from V and 2 bases from J; bases unmatched to any gene: 5. The CDR3 region is CASSFSGRTPYEQYF. CDR3 nucleotide sequence: TGTGCCAGCAGCTTCAGCGGGAGGACCCCCTACGAGCAGTACTTC.

This chain uses TRBV5-8 with TRBJ2-5, with D perhaps matching TRBD1 (5 bases). The length of the CDR3 is 13 residues. Per the germline V gene, CDR1 is SGHTS and CDR2 is YDEGEE. Trimming stripped 1 base from V and 7 bases from J, with 11 bases between. CDR3 in amino acids: CASSLRQGGTQYF. In DNA, the CDR3 is TGTGCCAGCAGCTTGCGCCAGGGCGGGACCCAGTACTTC.

The chain employs TRBV3-1 (or the pseudogene TRBV3-2) and TRBJ2-5, with TRBD2 matching over 11 bases. The ends lost 6 bases at V and 7 bases at J; junction bases unmatched: 10. Per the germline V gene, CDR1 is LGHDT and CDR2 is YNNKEL (reference sequence). The CDR3 has 15 residues. The CDR3 region has the DNA TGTGCCAGCAGTATTCCGGGACTAGCGGCTGGGACCCAGTACTTC. Encoded protein: CASSIPGLAAGTQYF.

The chain recombines TRBV7-2 with TRBJ2-1, with 8 bases lining up with TRBD2. This CDR3 spans 15 amino acids. Germline trimming cut 3 bases from V and 2 bases from J; bases unmatched to any gene: 3. Germline CDR1 SGHTA, CDR2 FQGNSA. The CDR3 sequence: CASSFSGDPYNEQFF. In DNA form, the CDR3 reads TGTGCCAGCAGCTTTAGCGGGGACCCCTACAATGAGCAGTTCTTC.

This clone was seen once. The chain has TRBV7-2 and TRBJ2-7; 12 bases agree with TRBD2. From germline, CDR1 is SGHTA and CDR2 FQGNSA. This CDR3 comprises 16 residues. Trimming removed 3 bases from V and 4 bases from J; junction bases left unmatched: 7. The CDR3 DNA sequence: TGTGCCAGCAGCTTGTGGTCTAGCGGGAGGGGTTACGAGCAGTACTTC. Translating gives CASSLWSSGRGYEQYF.

The V call is TRBV6-4, the J call TRBJ2-3; 8 bases are shared with TRBD2. V dropped 6 bases and J dropped 3; count of bases not matched to a gene: 5. The V gene's germline CDR1 is MRHNA and CDR2 SNTAGT. This CDR3 has 14 residues. CDR3 amino acids: CASSAGGGTDTQYF. Here the CDR3 DNA reads TGTGCCAGCAGCGCGGGAGGTGGGACAGATACGCAGTATTTT.

This chain links TRBV28 with TRBJ1-4; 7 nucleotides line up with TRBD1. The CDR3 is 18 residues long. Trimming took 1 base from V and 4 from J; bases not matched to a gene: 12. Germline lookup yields CDR1 MDHEN and CDR2 SYDVKM. The CDR3: CASSLYVVPGQINEKLFF. CDR3 coding DNA: TGTGCCAGCAGTTTATACGTCGTACCGGGACAGATTAATGAAAAACTGTTTTTT.

CDR3 protein: CASSPPGQNTEAFF. CDR3 bases: TGTGCCAGCTCACCACCAGGACAGAACACTGAAGCTTTCTTT. V gene TRBV18 combines with J gene TRBJ1-1; a weak D match, TRBD1 (5 bases). V lost 0 bases and J lost 1, with 6 bases in between. The germline gives CDR1 KGHSH, CDR2 LQKENI. CDR3 length equals 14 residues.